There are a few counts of the clone carrying this T cell receptor (beta chain). The trim removed 5 bases at V and 0 bases at J, leaving 4 bases unmatched. The CDR3 runs 15 residues. The germline V gene has CDR1 SGHTA and CDR2 FQGTGA. This entry belongs to a study of regulatory T cells in long-lasting Graves disease. Study overall: Newly diagnosed Graves' patients had under 3 months of antithyroid drugs.

HTBI primers from iRepertoire and Arm-PCR of CDR3 regions yielded the TCR beta libraries. MiXCR, run by TCRdb on the multiplex PCR reads, gives a single entry per CDR3 protein. Of about 440,000 distinct CDR3 sequences listed, under 15% were seen once; the top ten hold approximately 15%. This sample's time point: newly diagnosed GD, antithyroid drugs for less than 3 months. PBMCs were the source of the RNA used for TCR sequencing. This sample was also put to use in a study of T cells in Graves' hyperthyroidism and ophthalmopathy. In that study: Most clonotypes expanded in the thyroid (above 0.001) were also present in blood.

The rearrangement joins TRBV7-3 to TRBJ2-3; TRBD2 matches at 8 bases. The material was peripheral blood mononuclear cells (PBMCs), obtained at new diagnosis, from a patient treated with antithyroid drugs. The sequence was collected from a young woman with Graves disease. The CDR3 spells CASSTLAGSTDTQYF. CDR3 nucleotide sequence: TGTGCCAGCAGCACCCTAGCGGGCAGCACAGATACGCAGTATTTT. Full variable domain (outside the CDR3, taken from reference TRBV7-3 and TRBJ2-3): GAGVSQTPSNKVTEKGKYVELRCDPISGHTALYWYRQSLGQGPEFLIYFQGTGAADDSGLPNDRFFAVRPEGSVSTLKIQRTERGDSAVYLCASSTLAGSTDTQYFGPGTRLTVL.